This T cell receptor (beta chain) was captured in a study of blood T cells in healthy people across ages. This clonotype was seen only a few times. The antigen is not known. The second PCR ran about 6 to 11 cycles with a sample-barcoded 5' primer and J-beta primers. A 12-random-nucleotide template-switch adaptor tagged each cDNA molecule. TCRdb reprocessed the 5' RACE reads with MiXCR, giving one entry per CDR3 protein. The sample carries around 1,500,000 distinct CDR3 sequences, roughly 40% recorded once. In germline, CDR1 is SGHRS, CDR2 YFSETQ. CDR3 size: 14 residues. V was trimmed by 1 base and J by 6 bases, leaving 11 bases between them. Regarding the study as a whole: Because sorting was not performed, PBMCs prevented conclusive naive versus antigen-experienced comparison.

The receptor's source is a woman aged 18-29 years in good health. The V call is TRBV5-1, the J call TRBJ2-1, with D maybe TRBD1 (6 bases). Sequenced: blood. DNA of the CDR3: TGCGCCAGCAGCTTGATCCTAGGGGGCAATGAGCAGTTCTTC. Amino acid sequence: CASSLILGGNEQFF. The entire variable domain, with the rest obtained from reference TRBV5-1 and TRBJ2-1, is as follows: KAGVTQTPRYLIKTRGQQVTLSCSPISGHRSVSWYQQTPGQGLQFLFEYFSETQRNKGNFPGRFSGRQFSNSRSEMNVSTLELGDSALYLCASSLILGGNEQFFGPGTRLTVL.